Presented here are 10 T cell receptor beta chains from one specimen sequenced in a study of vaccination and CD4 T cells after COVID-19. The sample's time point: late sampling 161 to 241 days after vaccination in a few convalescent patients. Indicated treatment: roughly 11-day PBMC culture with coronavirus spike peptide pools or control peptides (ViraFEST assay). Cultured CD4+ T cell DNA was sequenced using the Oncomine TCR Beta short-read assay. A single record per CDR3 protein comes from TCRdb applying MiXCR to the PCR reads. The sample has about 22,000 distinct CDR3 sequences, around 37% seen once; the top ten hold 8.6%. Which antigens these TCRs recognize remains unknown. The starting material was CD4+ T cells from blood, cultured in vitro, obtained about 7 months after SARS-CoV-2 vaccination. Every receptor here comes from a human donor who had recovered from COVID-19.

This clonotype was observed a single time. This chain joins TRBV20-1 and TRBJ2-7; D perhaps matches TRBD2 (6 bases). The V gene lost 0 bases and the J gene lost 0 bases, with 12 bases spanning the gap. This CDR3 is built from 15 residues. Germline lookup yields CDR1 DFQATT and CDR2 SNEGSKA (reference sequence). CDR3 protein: CSARDLGTASYEQYF. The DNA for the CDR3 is TGCAGTGCTAGAGATCTAGGGACTGCCTCCTACGAGCAGTACTTC.

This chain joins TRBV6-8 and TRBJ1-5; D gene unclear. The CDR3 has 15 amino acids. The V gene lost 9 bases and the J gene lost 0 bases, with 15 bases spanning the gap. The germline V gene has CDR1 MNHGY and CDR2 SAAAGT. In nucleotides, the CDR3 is TGTGCCAGACCCTCGTCGGGCGTTAGCAATCAGCCCCAGCATTTT. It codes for CARPSSGVSNQPQHF.

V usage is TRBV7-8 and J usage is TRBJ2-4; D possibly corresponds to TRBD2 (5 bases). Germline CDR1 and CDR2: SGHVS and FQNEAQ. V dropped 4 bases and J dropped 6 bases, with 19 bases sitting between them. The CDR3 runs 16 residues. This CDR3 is CASSSGPDRTVNIQYF. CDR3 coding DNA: TGTGCCAGCAGCTCCGGACCCGATAGGACTGTAAACATTCAGTACTTC.

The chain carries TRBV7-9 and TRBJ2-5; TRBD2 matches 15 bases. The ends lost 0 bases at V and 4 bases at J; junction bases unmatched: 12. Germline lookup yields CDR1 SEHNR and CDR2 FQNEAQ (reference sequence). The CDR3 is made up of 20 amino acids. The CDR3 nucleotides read TGTGCCAGCAGCTTAGCCCGACCGGGACTAGCGGGAGGTGAGGGAGAGACCCAGTACTTC. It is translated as CASSLARPGLAGGEGETQYF.

This chain's CDR3 is CASSYRAGANVLTF. The CDR3 nucleotides are TGTGCCAGTAGTTACAGGGCTGGGGCCAACGTCCTGACTTTC. The J gene is TRBJ2-6, the V gene TRBV19, with D perhaps TRBD1 (6 bases). Germline V gene lookup returns CDR1 LNHDA and CDR2 SQIVND (reference sequence). The CDR3 contains 14 residues. The ends were cut back, 5 bases at V and 2 bases at J, with 7 bases in the middle. The whole variable domain, remainder taken from reference TRBV19 and TRBJ2-6, is DGGITQSPKYLFRKEGQNVTLSCEQNLNHDAMYWYRQDPGQGLRLIYYSQIVNDFQKGDIAEGYSVSREKKESFPLTVTSAQKNPTAFYLCASSYRAGANVLTFGAGSRLTVL.

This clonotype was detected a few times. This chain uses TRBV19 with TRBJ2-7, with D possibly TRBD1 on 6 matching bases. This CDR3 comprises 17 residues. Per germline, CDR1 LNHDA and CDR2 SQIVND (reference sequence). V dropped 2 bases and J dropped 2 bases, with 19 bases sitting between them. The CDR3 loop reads CASSISWSWGRPYEQYF. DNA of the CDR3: TGTGCCAGTAGTATATCATGGTCGTGGGGGCGGCCCTACGAGCAGTACTTC.

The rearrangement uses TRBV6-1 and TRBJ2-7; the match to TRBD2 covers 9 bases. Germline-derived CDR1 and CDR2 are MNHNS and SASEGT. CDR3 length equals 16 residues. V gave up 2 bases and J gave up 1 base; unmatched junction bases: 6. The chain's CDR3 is CASSEFSGSQSYEQYF. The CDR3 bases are TGTGCCAGCAGTGAATTTAGCGGGAGTCAATCCTACGAGCAGTACTTC.

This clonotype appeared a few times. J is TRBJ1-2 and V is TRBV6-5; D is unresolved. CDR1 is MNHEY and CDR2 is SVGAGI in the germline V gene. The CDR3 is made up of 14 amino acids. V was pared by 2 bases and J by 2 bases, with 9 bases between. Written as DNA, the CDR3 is TGTGCCAGCAGTTACGGCATAGGAAACTATGGCTACACCTTC. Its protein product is CASSYGIGNYGYTF.

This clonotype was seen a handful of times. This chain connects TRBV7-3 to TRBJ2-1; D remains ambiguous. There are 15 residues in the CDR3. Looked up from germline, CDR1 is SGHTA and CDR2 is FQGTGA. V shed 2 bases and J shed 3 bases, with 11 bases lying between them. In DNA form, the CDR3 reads TGTGCCAGCAGCTTAGAGGCACAGAGCTACAATGAGCAGTTCTTC. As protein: CASSLEAQSYNEQFF. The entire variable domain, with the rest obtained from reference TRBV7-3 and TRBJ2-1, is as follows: GAGVSQTPSNKVTEKGKYVELRCDPISGHTALYWYRQSLGQGPEFLIYFQGTGAADDSGLPNDRFFAVRPEGSVSTLKIQRTERGDSAVYLCASSLEAQSYNEQFFGPGTRLTVL.

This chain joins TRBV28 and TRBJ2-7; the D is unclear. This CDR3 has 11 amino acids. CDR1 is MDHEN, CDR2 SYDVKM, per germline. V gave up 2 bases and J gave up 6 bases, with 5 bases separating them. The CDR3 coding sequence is TGTGCCAGCAGTTTAAGGGTCGAGCAGTACTTC. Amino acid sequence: CASSLRVEQYF.